The clone carrying this T cell receptor beta chain was counted at least ten times. No antigen is known for it. These data are taken from a study of T cells after yellow fever vaccination. Findings and caveats of the study: The booster saw the reappearance of most primary-vaccination clones (approximately 97% CD4, roughly 90% CD8).

TCRdb independently ran MiXCR on the 5' RACE reads; one entry per CDR3 protein. In the table there are 250,000 to 400,000 distinct CDR3 sequences, approximately 4.3% of which are singletons. This specimen was PBMCs, taken 15 days after the yellow fever booster vaccination. This TCR came from a man between 18 and 35 years old who received the YFV17D yellow fever vaccine.

The CDR3 nucleotides read TGTGCCAGCAGCCCGGGGGGAGTTCCCTACGAGCAGTACTTC. Translated: CASSPGGVPYEQYF. The chain carries TRBV27 and TRBJ2-7; TRBD2 agrees at 7 bases. The V gene's germline CDR1 is MNHEY and CDR2 SMNVEV (reference sequence). Germline trimming cut 6 bases from V and 2 bases from J; bases unmatched to any gene: 7. The CDR3 runs to 14 residues.